The source of this TCR beta chain is a study of blood T cell repertoires in COVID-19. In the study overall: Both acute and convalescent COVID-19 samples were obtained from the United States, Italy and Spain.

The authors' processing: It was from reference gene primer amplification that nucleated cell counts were estimated. Generated by immunoSEQ multiplex PCR, the TCRdb table keeps only in-frame clones and is missing some. Clonal size and the V and J genes are those of that table, whereas D and trimming came from the DNA. The data hold under 200,000 clones, with over 90% observed a single time. The CDR3 totals 15 residues. Germline V gene lookup returns CDR1 SGDLS and CDR2 YYNGEE. V trimming: 6 bases; J trimming: 1 base; junction bases outside the gene matches: 6. This clonotype was obtained from a middle-aged man with acute or convalescent COVID-19. V gene TRBV9 combines with J gene TRBJ2-3; 9 bases agree with TRBD1. The sequenced sample consisted of peripheral blood. The CDR3 is CASNPRDRGTDTQYF. CDR3 nucleotide sequence: TGTGCCAGCAACCCCCGGGACAGGGGCACAGATACGCAGTATTTT.